The rows below give T cell receptor beta chains drawn from one sample of a study of T-cell reconstitution after alpha-beta-depleted transplantation in children. TCRdb itself ran the PCR reads through MiXCR, one entry per CDR3 protein. Of approximately 230,000 distinct CDR3 sequences detected, over 20% appear once; the ten largest clones hold about 2.8%. The sample consisted of PBMCs, taken before TCRalphabeta/CD19-depleted stem cell transplant. The receptors originated from a girl aged 2-10 years with Fanconi anemia, due to receive a stem cell transplant. Both conserved end residues are part of each CDR3. D genes are given only for firm matches. Clone size is given for some rows only: seen once, a few or many times, or a class if the clone is expanded.

cdr3_length clone_size j_call d_call v_call cdr3_aa cdr3_nt
17 many TRBJ2-7 - TRBV6-2/TRBV6-3 CASSYSKLGGPFYEQYF TGTGCCAGCAGTTACTCGAAGCTCGGGGGCCCATTTTACGAGCAGTACTTC
12 few TRBJ1-2 TRBD1 TRBV29-1 CSVEDKGGGYTF TGCAGCGTTGAAGACAAAGGGGGCGGCTACACCTTC
20 - TRBJ1-5 - TRBV21-1 CASSKERQMGRQGTNQPQHF TGTGCCAGCAGCAAAGAACGCCAAATGGGGCGACAGGGTACGAATCAGCCCCAGCATTTT
12 few TRBJ2-1 TRBD2 TRBV20-1 CSARGLAGVTSF TGCAGTGCTAGAGGGCTAGCGGGAGTAACTAGCTTC
12 few TRBJ2-7 - TRBV29-1 CSVELGGYEQYF TGCAGCGTTGAACTGGGGGGATACGAGCAGTACTTC
15 few TRBJ1-1 TRBD1 TRBV10-3 CAIRALGQGYTEAFF TGTGCCATAAGAGCACTTGGACAGGGTTACACTGAAGCTTTCTTT
17 - TRBJ2-2 TRBD1 TRBV6-1 CASYHPWTGADTGELFF TGTGCCAGCTACCATCCCTGGACAGGGGCGGACACCGGGGAGCTGTTTTTT
16 - TRBJ1-2 TRBD1 TRBV20-1 CSARESRTGATYGYTF TGCAGTGCTAGAGAATCCCGTACAGGGGCCACCTATGGCTACACCTTC
17 many TRBJ2-3 TRBD2 TRBV18 CASSPRSGGPSTDTQYF TGTGCCAGCTCACCTCGGAGCGGGGGACCTAGCACAGATACGCAGTATTTT
15 few TRBJ2-7 TRBD2 TRBV7-2 CASSLGLAVAYEQYF TGTGCCAGCAGCTTAGGTCTAGCGGTAGCCTACGAGCAGTACTTC
15 many TRBJ1-3 - TRBV7-8 CASSLVRRVGNTIYF TGTGCCAGCAGCTTAGTGCGCAGGGTTGGAAACACCATATATTTT
14 many TRBJ2-7 - TRBV28 CASSPGTVPYEQYF TGTGCCAGCAGTCCAGGGACCGTCCCCTACGAGCAGTACTTC
12 few TRBJ2-7 - TRBV29-1 CSVSWSSYEQYF TGCAGCGTCTCGTGGAGCTCCTACGAGCAGTACTTC
15 few TRBJ2-3 TRBD2 TRBV5-1 CASSLARLAEDTQYF TGCGCCAGCAGCTTGGCCCGACTAGCGGAAGATACGCAGTATTTT
15 - TRBJ2-7 TRBD2 TRBV2 CASTSAGGAPLGQYF TGTGCCAGCACCTCCGCGGGGGGCGCTCCCCTCGGGCAGTACTTC
13 many TRBJ2-3 TRBD1 TRBV6-6 CASSGQGSDTQYF TGTGCCAGCTCGGGACAGGGTTCGGATACGCAGTATTTT
14 - TRBJ1-2 - TRBV20-1 CSARNQRYGYGYTF TGCAGTGCTAGGAACCAGAGATATGGCTATGGCTACACCTTC